This T cell receptor (beta chain) was sequenced in a study of TIL therapy for anti-PD-1-resistant metastatic lung cancer. As for the study in general: Several tumors were EGFR-mutant and two were ALK-rearranged.

Time point noted: pre-treatment sample, taken before nivolumab and TIL therapy. Concerning this clone itself: The antigen is not known.

Sequencing used immunoSEQ v3. The table came from immunoSEQ multiplex PCR; TCRdb's copy has only in-frame clones and leaves some out. The table has 60,000 or so clones, 69% seen once; the top ten hold roughly 6.6%. Study-level findings and limits: Treatment-naive, never-smoker and oncogene-addicted patients were overrepresented in this highly selected cohort.

The CDR3 covers 15 residues. The J segment lost 5 bases and the V segment lost 0 bases, leaving 5 bases of the junction unmatched. Germline CDR1 SGHRS, CDR2 YFSETQ. The starting material was blood, obtained at baseline. This clonotype was sampled from a person aged 25 to 79 with non-small cell lung cancer. The chain uses TRBV5-1 and TRBJ2-7; 10 nucleotides align to TRBD1. CDR3 region: CASSLGGTGDHEQYF. The CDR3 coding sequence is TGCGCCAGCAGCTTGGGAGGGACAGGGGACCACGAGCAGTACTTC.